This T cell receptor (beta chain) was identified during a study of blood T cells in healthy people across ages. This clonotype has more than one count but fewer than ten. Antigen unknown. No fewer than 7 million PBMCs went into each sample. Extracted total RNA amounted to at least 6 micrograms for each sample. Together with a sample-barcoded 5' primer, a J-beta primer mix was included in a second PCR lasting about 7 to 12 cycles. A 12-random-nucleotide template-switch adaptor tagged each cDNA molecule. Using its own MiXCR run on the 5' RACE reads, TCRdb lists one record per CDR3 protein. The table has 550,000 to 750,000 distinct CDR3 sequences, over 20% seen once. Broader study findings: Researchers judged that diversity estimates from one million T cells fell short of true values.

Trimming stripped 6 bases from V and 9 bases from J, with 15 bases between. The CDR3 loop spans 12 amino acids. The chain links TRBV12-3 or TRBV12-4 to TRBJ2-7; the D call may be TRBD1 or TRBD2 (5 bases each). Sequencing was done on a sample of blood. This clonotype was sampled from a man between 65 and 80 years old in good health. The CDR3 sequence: CASRGVDSGQYF. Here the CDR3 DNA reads TGTGCCAGCAGAGGGGTAGACAGCGGGCAGTACTTC.